This section outlines one TCR beta chain sequence together with its context. Antigen unknown. Assay: immunoSEQ multiplex PCR; the TCRdb copy retains only in-frame clones and omits some. The table shows under 2,000,000 clones, with roughly 95% occurring only once. The ends were cut back, 0 bases at V and 0 bases at J, with 9 bases in the middle. This CDR3 comprises 16 residues. Germline values: CDR1 MNHEY, CDR2 SMNVEV (reference sequence). The data derive from a study of shared clonotypes between healthy human individuals. CD45RO-negative CD8 cells positively selected for CCR7 made up the naive population, which excluded terminally differentiated effector memory CD45RA+ cells. Findings and limits, study-wide: Lower generation probabilities were found for non-shared clonotypes than for those shared by all four donors.

The TCR comes from a young man in good health. The rearrangement uses TRBV27 and TRBJ1-3; D gene unclear. The sequenced sample consisted of naive CD8+ T cells sorted from blood. CDR3 residues: CASSLSGHFSGNTIYF. The CDR3, as DNA: TGTGCCAGCAGTTTATCAGGCCACTTCTCTGGAAACACCATATATTTT.